There are a few counts of the clone carrying this T cell receptor beta chain. The antigen remains undetermined. Expressed TCRB transcripts got sequenced, as all isolated RNA was reverse transcribed. The protocol was immunoSEQ multiplex PCR, while the TCRdb copy is restricted to in-frame clones and leaves out a portion. The profile shows about 260,000 clones, roughly 21% of them singletons. This CDR3 comprises 16 residues. From germline, CDR1 is LNHNV and CDR2 YYDKDF (reference sequence). The J segment lost 6 bases and the V segment lost 3 bases, leaving 4 bases of the junction unmatched. The record originates from a study of beta chain features in type 1 diabetes. For the study at large: Age, gender and cell yields were alike across patients and healthy donors.

Study-level results: Patients with type 1 diabetes showed fewer VDJ junction insertions and more deletions. Within each of all four CD4+ subsets, Type 1 diabetes patients had TCRB CDR3s that were moderately but significantly shorter.

The V and J genes are TRBV15 and TRBJ2-1, with TRBD2 identical over 14 bases. The TCR originated in a woman aged 40 to 50 with type 1 diabetes. Sequenced: naive CD4+ T cells from blood. CDR3 in amino acids: CATSSGTSGSSNEQFF. DNA of the CDR3: TGTGCCACCAGCAGCGGGACTAGCGGGAGTTCCAATGAGCAGTTCTTC.